This T cell receptor beta chain originates from a study of neurological immune-mediated disorders. V shed 0 bases, J shed 10 bases, and the junction held 7 bases outside the gene matches. The CDR3 consists of 15 residues. Germline-derived CDR1 and CDR2 are LGHNA and YNFKEQ. This clonotype was detected ten times or more. The antigen remains undetermined. Findings and limits, study-wide: The highest TCR clonal expansion occurred in HTLV-1-associated myelopathy; multiple sclerosis fell below healthy controls. No sharing of CDR3 amino acid sequences was observed among expanded clones across subjects, suggesting private repertoires in all groups.

TCRdb passed the 5' RACE reads through MiXCR, listing each CDR3 protein once. This table holds under 90,000 distinct CDR3 sequences, around 3.5% found once. The clonotype originates from a woman aged 50 to 60 with multiple sclerosis. The chain links TRBV4-2 to TRBJ2-1, with 9 bases identical to TRBD2. Sequenced material: PBMCs. This CDR3 reads CASSQDGGGAGEQFF. Here the CDR3 DNA reads TGTGCCAGCAGCCAAGATGGCGGGGGGGCGGGCGAGCAGTTCTTC.